A selection of T cell receptor beta chains follows, all from one sample in a study of T cells in Graves' hyperthyroidism and ophthalmopathy. TCRdb re-called the multiplex PCR reads through MiXCR, storing one row per CDR3 protein. The top ten clones hold about 14% of a sample with some 440,000 distinct CDR3 sequences, approximately 14% of them seen once. The sequenced sample was blood. The receptors shown here come from a woman aged 18-29 years with Graves' hyperthyroidism. The CDR3 runs from the conserved cysteine through the conserved F or W. A D gene is named only where the DNA matches it firmly. Some rows have no size entry. The others give once, few or many, or a class for an expanded clone.

j_gene,d_gene,v_gene,abundance,len,CDR3nt,CDR3aa
TRBJ1-2,NA,TRBV20-1,few,13,TGCAGTGCTAGAGGAGGGGGTCCGCAGGGCTACACCTTC,CSARGGGPQGYTF
TRBJ2-7,TRBD1,TRBV6-2/TRBV6-3,NA,16,TGTGCCAGCAGTGAATATAGTATGGACAGGGTGGGCGAGCAGTACTTC,CASSEYSMDRVGEQYF
TRBJ2-1,TRBD2,TRBV5-1,many,16,TGCGCCAGCAGCCGTATAACTAGCGGGAGCTACAATGAGCAGTTCTTC,CASSRITSGSYNEQFF
TRBJ2-7,NA,TRBV4-3,NA,19,TGCGCCAGCAGCCAAGATCGGGGCCACTCCGGGACACTTGAATACGAGCAGTACTTC,CASSQDRGHSGTLEYEQYF
TRBJ2-7,TRBD2,TRBV14,NA,15,TGTGCCAGCAGCCAAGATGGCGGAGCGGGGACCGAGCAGTACTTC,CASSQDGGAGTEQYF
TRBJ2-5,NA,TRBV15,few,15,TGTGCCACCAGCGGCGTCCCATTGGTGCAGGAGACCCAGTACTTC,CATSGVPLVQETQYF
TRBJ2-1,TRBD2,TRBV20-1,many,16,TGCAGTGCTCTAGGCTATCGGGGGGTGGGGTACAATGAGCAGTTCTTC,CSALGYRGVGYNEQFF
TRBJ1-2,NA,TRBV6-2/TRBV6-3,few,13,TGTGCCAGCAGTTACGCAGTGTTCTATGGCTACACCTTC,CASSYAVFYGYTF
TRBJ2-5,TRBD1,TRBV18,NA,15,TGTGCCAGCTCACTACATCACGGGACAGAGGAGACCCAGTACTTC,CASSLHHGTEETQYF
TRBJ2-5,TRBD2,TRBV7-8,many,16,TGTGCCAGCAGCTTAGGTTTAGCGGGAGTCCCAGAGACCCAGTACTTC,CASSLGLAGVPETQYF
TRBJ2-1,TRBD2,TRBV10-3,many,17,TGTGCCATCAATCCGGGACTAGCGGGGGGGGATTCAGATGAGCAGTTCTTC,CAINPGLAGGDSDEQFF
TRBJ2-1,TRBD1,TRBV18,NA,15,TGTGCCAGCTCACCAAGGACAGGGGGCTACGATGAGCAGTTCTTC,CASSPRTGGYDEQFF
TRBJ2-1,NA,TRBV20-1,many,14,TGCAGTGCTAGTCCCCGAAGGGCATGGGGTGAGCAGTTCTTC,CSASPRRAWGEQFF
TRBJ1-1,TRBD1,TRBV7-9,many,15,TGTGCCAGCAGACTTGAGACAGGGGTTCGGTCCGAAGCTTTCTTT,CASRLETGVRSEAFF
TRBJ1-2,NA,TRBV7-2,many,15,TGTGCCAGCAGCTTAGGGCACGGAACTTCTGGCGGCTACACCTTC,CASSLGHGTSGGYTF
TRBJ2-5,NA,TRBV4-3,few,15,TGCGCCAGCAGCCATCTTGGATCCATTCAAGAGACCCAGTACTTC,CASSHLGSIQETQYF
TRBJ2-7,NA,TRBV20-1,NA,14,TGCAGTGCTAGTTTCCGCGCCAGCTCCTACGAGCAGTACTTC,CSASFRASSYEQYF
TRBJ1-5,NA,TRBV6-1,NA,13,TGTGCCAGCAGTGCAGGGATTGGGCAGCCCCAGCATTTT,CASSAGIGQPQHF
TRBJ2-3,TRBD2,TRBV29-1,NA,13,TGCAGCGTTGTATCGGGAGGCCCAGATACGCAGTATTTT,CSVVSGGPDTQYF
TRBJ1-4,NA,TRBV12-3/TRBV12-4,many,18,TGTGCCAGCAGTTTGGGGCGGGGGCTGAAGGCAACTAATGAAAAACTGTTTTTT,CASSLGRGLKATNEKLFF
TRBJ2-7,TRBD1,TRBV6-2/TRBV6-3,NA,15,TGTGCCAGCAGTTACCGGGACAGCGTAACCTACGAGCAGTACTTC,CASSYRDSVTYEQYF
TRBJ2-7,NA,TRBV7-8,many,13,TGTGCCAGCAGCTTACAAATTCAGGGCGAGCAGTACTTC,CASSLQIQGEQYF
TRBJ2-3,NA,TRBV20-1,few,12,TGCAGTGCTTCAGGTGTGCGTAATACGCAGTATTTT,CSASGVRNTQYF
TRBJ1-3,NA,TRBV11-2,many,15,TGTGCCAGCAGCCAAGGACACGACAAAGGAAACACCATATATTTT,CASSQGHDKGNTIYF
TRBJ2-1,NA,TRBV6-1,NA,15,TGTGCCAGCAAAAATCTAGGTGGATCCTACAATGAGCAGTCCTTC,CASKNLGGSYNEQSF
TRBJ2-7,NA,TRBV28,many,15,TGTGCCAGCAGTTCCATTGACAGGAAAGACCTCGAGCAGTACTTC,CASSSIDRKDLEQYF